One sample yielded the 23 T cell receptor beta chains listed below, sequenced in a study of cytomegalovirus exposure and HLA in healthy donors. Primers: 60 Vbeta forward and 13 Jbeta reverse. TCRdb's table, derived via immunoSEQ multiplex PCR, lists solely in-frame clones and lacks some. In the table there are 150,000 to 200,000 clones, just over 75% of which are singletons. The sequenced sample was PBMCs. The receptors shown here come from a woman in her twenties or thirties in good health and CMV-seropositive.

This clone was counted only a few times. The chain recombines TRBV9 with TRBJ2-6; unclear D gene. V lost 0 bases to trimming and J lost 4 bases, with 11 bases between them. The length of the CDR3 is 16 residues. Germline V gene sequence: CDR1 SGDLS, CDR2 YYNGEE. The CDR3 DNA follows: TGTGCCAGCAGCGTAGCGATCCTCGAGGGGGCCAACGTCCTGACTTTC. It is translated as CASSVAILEGANVLTF. Based on the CDR3 plus reference TRBV9 and TRBJ2-6, the full variable domain is DSGVTQTPKHLITATGQRVTLRCSPRSGDLSVYWYQQSLDQGLQFLIQYYNGEERAKGNILERFSAQQFPDLHSELNLSSLELGDSALYFCASSVAILEGANVLTFGAGSRLTVL.

The V gene is TRBV5-1, the J gene TRBJ2-5, with TRBD1 identical over 12 bases. Germline CDR1 reads SGHRS; CDR2 reads YFSETQ. V lost 7 bases, J lost 5 bases, and 12 bases stayed unmatched. The CDR3 sequence is 16 residues long. The CDR3 DNA follows: TGCGCCAGCGCGGGGACAGGGGGCTCGGTGAGGGAGACCCAGTACTTC. Its translation: CASAGTGGSVRETQYF.

The rearrangement uses TRBV2 and TRBJ2-2; D perhaps matches TRBD1 (5 bases). Germline loops: CDR1 SNHLY, CDR2 FYNNEI. The CDR3 is 14 residues long. Trimming stripped 4 bases from V and 2 bases from J, with 8 bases between. CDR3 protein: CASSATVNTGELFF. Here the CDR3 DNA reads TGTGCCAGCAGTGCGACAGTTAACACCGGGGAGCTGTTTTTT.

This CDR3 reads CASTQQGDTQYF. The CDR3 coding sequence is TGTGCCAGCACCCAACAGGGAGATACGCAGTATTTT. The chain links TRBV7-2 to TRBJ2-3; maybe TRBD1 (6 bases). Per germline, CDR1 SGHTA and CDR2 FQGNSA. The V end lost 7 bases, the J end lost 5 bases, and 10 bases lay between the germline ends. The CDR3 totals 12 residues.

This clone was seen once. The rearrangement uses TRBV5-1 and TRBJ1-2; a possible D gene is TRBD1 (5 bases). The V end was cut by 2 bases, the J end by 6 bases, with 17 bases between. Germline CDR1 reads SGHRS; CDR2 reads YFSETQ. This CDR3 is 15 amino acids long. The DNA for the CDR3 is TGCGCCAGCAGCTTAATTACAGGTCTTCGGGATGGCTACACCTTC. It is translated as CASSLITGLRDGYTF.

The V and J genes are TRBV5-4 and TRBJ2-3; TRBD2 aligns across 13 bases. The CDR3 is 16 amino acids. Germline lookup yields CDR1 SGHNT and CDR2 YYREEE (reference sequence). V gave up 4 bases and J gave up 2 bases; unmatched junction bases: 4. CDR3 amino acids: CASSHTSGGATDTQYF. CDR3 DNA sequence: TGTGCCAGCAGCCATACTAGCGGGGGGGCCACAGATACGCAGTATTTT.

V is TRBV28 and J is TRBJ1-5; the match to TRBD1 covers 7 bases. CDR3 length: 14 residues. Germline V lookup: CDR1 MDHEN, CDR2 SYDVKM. V dropped 6 bases and J dropped 7; count of bases not matched to a gene: 9. The CDR3 is CASSVTGRRQPQHF. CDR3 DNA sequence: TGTGCCAGCAGCGTGACAGGGAGGCGACAGCCCCAGCATTTT.

This clone was recorded only once. V gene TRBV4-3 combines with J gene TRBJ1-4; a weak D match, TRBD1 (6 bases). CDR3 length: 19 amino acids. Germline V gene lookup returns CDR1 LGHNA and CDR2 YSLEER. Deletions cut 0 bases from V and 0 bases from J, with 17 bases between. The CDR3 DNA sequence: TGCGCCAGCAGCCAAGATGTCGGACAGCTATCTGCAACTAATGAAAAACTGTTTTTT. The encoded protein is CASSQDVGQLSATNEKLFF.

The rearrangement uses TRBV14 and TRBJ1-1; D is ambiguous. Germline assignment: CDR1 SGHDN and CDR2 FVKESK. V was cut by 1 base and J by 1 base, with 7 bases left in between. This CDR3 spans 14 amino acids. The DNA of the CDR3 is TGTGCCAGCAGCCAAGTCAACGGGAACACTGAAGCTTTCTTT. Translation: CASSQVNGNTEAFF.

The chain combines TRBV30 with TRBJ2-3, with 11 bases aligning to TRBD1. The V segment lost 5 bases and the J segment 5 bases; nucleotides outside the gene matches: 3. The CDR3 runs 13 residues. The germline CDR1 and CDR2 sequences are GTSNPN and SVGIG (reference sequence). The CDR3 sequence: CAWGDRGVDTQYF. CDR3 DNA sequence: TGTGCCTGGGGGGACAGGGGGGTAGATACGCAGTATTTT.

This rearrangement joins TRBV5-8 to TRBJ1-5; a possible D gene is TRBD1 (5 bases). CDR1 is SGHTS, CDR2 YDEGEE, per germline. Trimming removed 4 bases from V and 5 bases from J, with 19 bases in between. CDR3 size: 16 residues. The CDR3 DNA sequence: TGTGCCAGCAGCCCCTTCCCCGGGGGATTTCATCAGCCCCAGCATTTT. It specifies CASSPFPGGFHQPQHF.

Here the CDR3 reads CASSLFLSSYNSPLHF. The CDR3 DNA sequence: TGTGCCAGCAGCTTGTTTCTAAGCTCCTATAATTCACCCCTCCACTTT. The V and J genes are TRBV5-6 and TRBJ1-6; unclear D gene. The CDR3 is 16 residues long. Germline V gene data show CDR1 as SGHDT and CDR2 as YYEEEE. Trimming left V 1 base short and J 0 bases short, with 8 bases between.

This chain joins TRBV27 and TRBJ2-7; 7 nucleotides align to TRBD2. The ends lost 2 bases at V and 2 bases at J; junction bases unmatched: 15. This CDR3 is 18 amino acids long. CDR1 is MNHEY and CDR2 is SMNVEV in the germline V gene (reference sequence). CDR3 in amino acids: CASSLKPGGRAPTYEQYF. For the CDR3, the DNA is TGTGCCAGCAGTTTAAAGCCGGGGGGACGCGCGCCCACCTACGAGCAGTACTTC.

This chain uses TRBV19 with TRBJ1-6; no definite D call. V was shortened by 2 bases and J by 7 bases, with 12 bases between the two germline ends. CDR1 LNHDA and CDR2 SQIVND come from the germline V gene (reference sequence). The CDR3 has 15 amino acids. CDR3 protein: CASSINAGINSPLHF. As DNA, the CDR3 is TGTGCCAGTAGTATAAACGCGGGAATCAATTCACCCCTCCACTTT. Combining the CDR3 with reference TRBV19 and TRBJ1-6 gives the whole variable domain DGGITQSPKYLFRKEGQNVTLSCEQNLNHDAMYWYRQDPGQGLRLIYYSQIVNDFQKGDIAEGYSVSREKKESFPLTVTSAQKNPTAFYLCASSINAGINSPLHFGNGTRLTVT.

The chain is built from TRBV25-1 and TRBJ2-7; D may be TRBD2 (6 bases). Trimming stripped 2 bases from V and 7 bases from J, with 15 bases between. The CDR3 totals 14 residues. Germline CDR1 and CDR2: MGHDK and SYGVNS. The CDR3 coding sequence is TGTGCCAGCAGTGAAGGGGGGATTGCGGGGGAGCAGTACTTC. Translation gives CASSEGGIAGEQYF.

The chain links TRBV5-1 to TRBJ2-3; D may be TRBD1 (6 bases). CDR3 length equals 16 residues. Trimming took 4 bases from V and 1 from J, leaving 16 bases between them. Germline-derived CDR1 and CDR2 are SGHRS and YFSETQ. The CDR3 DNA reads TGCGCCAGCAGCCCCCGATCAGGGGATGGCACAGATACGCAGTATTTT. Translated, it gives CASSPRSGDGTDTQYF.

The chain employs TRBV9 and TRBJ2-3; D is uncertain. V lost 0 bases, J lost 2 bases, and 7 bases lay in between. The CDR3 runs to 14 residues. CDR1 is SGDLS, CDR2 YYNGEE, per germline. The CDR3 nucleotides read TGTGCCAGCAGCGTAGATATGTTCACAGATACGCAGTATTTT. Its protein product is CASSVDMFTDTQYF. The full variable domain, completed using reference TRBV9 and TRBJ2-3, is DSGVTQTPKHLITATGQRVTLRCSPRSGDLSVYWYQQSLDQGLQFLIQYYNGEERAKGNILERFSAQQFPDLHSELNLSSLELGDSALYFCASSVDMFTDTQYFGPGTRLTVL.

This chain uses TRBV6-5 with TRBJ2-5, with D unresolved. The CDR3 sequence is 16 residues long. V lost 4 bases to trimming and J lost 0 bases, with 15 bases between them. Germline assignment: CDR1 MNHEY and CDR2 SVGAGI. CDR3: CASSSRRMTNQETQYF. In DNA, the CDR3 is TGTGCCAGCAGTTCCAGACGGATGACAAACCAAGAGACCCAGTACTTC.

The CDR3 is CASSSQGDYGYTF. The CDR3 nucleotides are TGTGCCAGCAGCTCACAGGGTGACTATGGCTACACCTTC. The chain joins TRBV11-2 to TRBJ1-2; the D gene is possibly TRBD1 (6 bases). Per the germline V gene, CDR1 is SGHAT and CDR2 is FQNNGV. V lost 4 bases, J lost 3 bases, and 9 bases lay in between. This CDR3 has 13 amino acids.

Only a few counts were recorded for this clone. V and J are TRBV15 and TRBJ1-5; D is uncertain. V gave up 5 bases and J gave up 7 bases, with 12 bases separating them. The germline gives CDR1 LNHNV, CDR2 YYDKDF (reference sequence). CDR3 length: 13 amino acids. CDR3 residues: CATSFGEGQPQHF. CDR3 coding DNA: TGTGCCACCAGCTTCGGGGAAGGGCAGCCCCAGCATTTT.

This clone was seen just once. The rearrangement joins TRBV20-1 to TRBJ2-5; 7 bases match TRBD2. The CDR3 runs 11 residues. V shed 6 bases and J 5 bases; nucleotides not matched to a gene: 3. Germline CDR1 and CDR2: DFQATT and SNEGSKA (reference sequence). The CDR3 DNA sequence: TGCAGTGCGGCCGGGGGGGAGACCCAGTACTTC. Its translation: CSAAGGETQYF.

The chain is built from TRBV7-2 and TRBJ2-6; 14 nucleotides agree with TRBD2. The V segment lost 5 bases and the J segment 2 bases; nucleotides outside the gene matches: 5. The CDR3 has 18 residues. Germline CDR1 SGHTA, CDR2 FQGNSA. CDR3 coding DNA: TGTGCCAGCAGCCTGACTAGCGGGAGGGTCGCTGGGGCCAACGTCCTGACTTTC. It specifies CASSLTSGRVAGANVLTF.

This chain connects TRBV5-1 to TRBJ2-3; D gene uncertain. There are 14 residues in the CDR3. Per germline, CDR1 SGHRS and CDR2 YFSETQ. V was cut by 3 bases and J by 4 bases, with 12 bases left in between. The CDR3 spells CASSSLAESDTQYF. CDR3 nucleotide sequence: TGCGCCAGCAGCTCCTTAGCAGAATCAGATACGCAGTATTTT.